A selection of T cell receptor beta chains follows, all from one sample in a study of CD8+ T cells in alopecia areata. Measured with immunoSEQ multiplex PCR; TCRdb has only the in-frame clones, and not every one. The sample includes under 350,000 clones, 55% to 75% of them seen just once. The sequenced sample was CD4+ T cells sorted from blood, obtained at week 24, from a patient treated with tofacitinib. These receptors came from a human donor with alopecia areata. Both conserved end residues are part of each CDR3. The order of the fields is J gene, V gene, CDR3 protein.

J gene: TRBJ1-6
V gene: TRBV6-6
CDR3 protein: CASSLDRGRFPLHF

J gene: TRBJ2-3
V gene: TRBV29-1
CDR3 protein: CSVGGLDTDTQYF

J gene: TRBJ2-7
V gene: TRBV30
CDR3 protein: CAWKAVSYEQYF

J gene: TRBJ1-1
V gene: TRBV29-1
CDR3 protein: CSVAGRMNTEAFF

J gene: TRBJ1-2
V gene: TRBV20-1
CDR3 protein: CSASLFDGYTF

J gene: TRBJ1-2
V gene: TRBV30
CDR3 protein: CAWSGEESHGYTF

J gene: TRBJ2-5
V gene: TRBV4-1
CDR3 protein: CASSPSPIQETQYF

J gene: TRBJ2-5
V gene: TRBV5-1
CDR3 protein: CASSSLAGEETQYF

J gene: TRBJ2-3
V gene: TRBV2
CDR3 protein: CASSESGTGGDTQYF

J gene: TRBJ1-6
V gene: TRBV29-1
CDR3 protein: CSVEAGRGSPLHF

J gene: TRBJ2-3
V gene: TRBV4-2
CDR3 protein: CASSQGLGDTQYF

J gene: TRBJ2-7
V gene: TRBV5-1
CDR3 protein: CASSLVRGGEQYF

J gene: TRBJ2-7
V gene: TRBV4-1
CDR3 protein: CASSQRQDRLYEQYF

J gene: TRBJ1-1
V gene: TRBV9
CDR3 protein: CASSGEGRTEAFF

J gene: TRBJ2-4
V gene: TRBV7-2
CDR3 protein: CASSFPGSGIQYF

J gene: TRBJ1-1
V gene: TRBV9
CDR3 protein: CASSVVVGNTEAFF

J gene: TRBJ2-1
V gene: TRBV7-7
CDR3 protein: CASSLNGQSPSEQFF

J gene: TRBJ2-7
V gene: TRBV28
CDR3 protein: CASWRQGEYYEQYF

J gene: TRBJ1-6
V gene: TRBV27
CDR3 protein: CASSLRAPNSPLHF

J gene: TRBJ2-4
V gene: TRBV5-1
CDR3 protein: CASSLTGTGEEVQYF

J gene: TRBJ1-6
V gene: TRBV4-3
CDR3 protein: CASSQERTPLHF

J gene: TRBJ1-4
V gene: TRBV29-1
CDR3 protein: CSVEDLGNSNEKLFF

J gene: TRBJ1-2
V gene: TRBV30
CDR3 protein: CAWSVLYYGYTF

J gene: TRBJ2-7
V gene: TRBV27
CDR3 protein: CASSRVGSYEQYF

J gene: TRBJ2-1
V gene: TRBV29-1
CDR3 protein: CSARGMGYNEQFF

J gene: TRBJ2-3
V gene: TRBV20-1
CDR3 protein: CSAGTDTQYF

J gene: TRBJ1-1
V gene: TRBV20-1
CDR3 protein: CSAPDRVEAFF

J gene: TRBJ2-3
V gene: TRBV11-2
CDR3 protein: CASRGVASGSVDTQYF

J gene: TRBJ2-3
V gene: TRBV29-1
CDR3 protein: CSVAGGQAGSTDTQYF

J gene: TRBJ1-6
V gene: TRBV2
CDR3 protein: CASSEARSPRTPYNSPLHF

J gene: TRBJ2-5
V gene: TRBV5-4
CDR3 protein: CASSRAGRGRSYGETQYF

J gene: TRBJ1-2
V gene: TRBV29-1
CDR3 protein: CSVGRTGDYGYTF

J gene: TRBJ1-4
V gene: TRBV30
CDR3 protein: CAWSNTDRSNEKLFF

J gene: TRBJ2-5
V gene: TRBV5-1
CDR3 protein: CASSTSGLQETQYF

J gene: TRBJ2-2
V gene: TRBV6-6
CDR3 protein: CASRSLAGGTGELFF

J gene: TRBJ2-5
V gene: TRBV11-2
CDR3 protein: CASSPVWGETQYF

J gene: TRBJ1-1
V gene: TRBV29-1
CDR3 protein: CSVETGVNTEAFF

J gene: TRBJ2-1
V gene: TRBV4-2
CDR3 protein: CASSQGLGGSYNEQFF

J gene: TRBJ1-5
V gene: TRBV6-5
CDR3 protein: CASSYSLREPQHF

J gene: TRBJ1-2
V gene: TRBV30
CDR3 protein: CAWSVFPPEGYTF

J gene: TRBJ2-7
V gene: TRBV29-1
CDR3 protein: CSVVVRTHEQYF

J gene: TRBJ2-2
V gene: TRBV6-4
CDR3 protein: CASRTVANTGELFF

J gene: TRBJ2-5
V gene: TRBV28
CDR3 protein: CASQFWWAKREETQYF

J gene: TRBJ2-1
V gene: TRBV27
CDR3 protein: CASPPSGGPAYNEQFF

J gene: TRBJ2-2
V gene: TRBV29-1
CDR3 protein: CSGGQTGGTGELFF